This T cell receptor beta chain was found in a study of vaccination and CD4 T cells after COVID-19. About the study: Post-vaccination samples were procured at a median of around 72 days following dose two (range 14 to 241). Control cultures received a CEFX pool, an HIV-1 Nef pool, or no peptide. General study findings and limits: Clonotypes reactive to SARS-CoV-2 had a median that went up from 21 to 38, but not significantly.

Time point described: late sampling 161 to 241 days after vaccination in three convalescent patients. The treatment denotes: roughly nine-day PBMC culture with coronavirus spike peptide pools or control peptides (ViraFEST assay). Details on this clonotype: No antigen is known for it.

V was pared by 2 bases and J by 1 base, with 2 bases of the junction left unmatched. This CDR3 comprises 15 residues. CDR1 and CDR2 (germline): SGHTA, FQGNSA. Sequencing of the DNA from cultured CD4+ T cells was carried out with the Oncomine TCR Beta short-read assay. Once CD4+ T cells had been cultured, genomic DNA was extracted from them. TCRdb processed the PCR reads anew with MiXCR; each CDR3 protein has one entry. The repertoire has 20,000 to 30,000 distinct CDR3 sequences, about 40% of them found once; the top ten carry around 4%. This receptor was taken from a human donor who had recovered from COVID-19. The material sequenced was CD4+ T cells from blood, cultured in vitro, taken about 7 months after SARS-CoV-2 vaccination. J is TRBJ2-1 and V is TRBV7-2; 7 nucleotides line up with TRBD2. The CDR3 here is CASSLSGTSYNEQFF. The CDR3 DNA sequence: TGTGCCAGCAGCTTAAGCGGGACTTCCTACAATGAGCAGTTCTTC.